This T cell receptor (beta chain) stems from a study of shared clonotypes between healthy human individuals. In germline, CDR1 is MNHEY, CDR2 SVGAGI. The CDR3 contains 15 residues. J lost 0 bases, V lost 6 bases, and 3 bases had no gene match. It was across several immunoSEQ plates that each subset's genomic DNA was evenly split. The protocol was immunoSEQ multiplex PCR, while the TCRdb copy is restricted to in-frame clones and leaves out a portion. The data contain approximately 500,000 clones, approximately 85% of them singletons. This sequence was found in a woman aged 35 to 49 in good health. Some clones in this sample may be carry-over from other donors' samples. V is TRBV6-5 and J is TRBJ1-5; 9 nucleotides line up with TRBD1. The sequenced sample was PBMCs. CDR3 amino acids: CASRQGAGSNQPQHF. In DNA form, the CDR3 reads TGTGCCAGCAGACAGGGGGCTGGTAGCAATCAGCCCCAGCATTTT.